Listed here is a single TCR beta chain. The CDR3 loop spans 18 amino acids. Trimming took 0 bases from V and 0 from J, leaving 12 bases between them. Germline-derived CDR1 and CDR2 are LGHNA and YSLEER. The PCR ran on 60 Vbeta and 13 Jbeta primers. Some clones are missing from TCRdb's copy, which holds only in-frame ones; the method was immunoSEQ multiplex PCR. The table has around 180,000 clones, 80% to 85% seen once. The data were taken from a study of cytomegalovirus exposure and HLA in healthy donors. J is TRBJ2-6 and V is TRBV4-3; D perhaps matches TRBD2 (6 bases). Sequencing was carried out using PBMCs. The source of this sequence is a boy aged 5-17 years in good health and CMV-seronegative. The CDR3 region has the DNA TGCGCCAGCAGCCAAGATTGGCGGGGATACTCTGGGGCCAACGTCCTGACTTTC. It codes for CASSQDWRGYSGANVLTF.